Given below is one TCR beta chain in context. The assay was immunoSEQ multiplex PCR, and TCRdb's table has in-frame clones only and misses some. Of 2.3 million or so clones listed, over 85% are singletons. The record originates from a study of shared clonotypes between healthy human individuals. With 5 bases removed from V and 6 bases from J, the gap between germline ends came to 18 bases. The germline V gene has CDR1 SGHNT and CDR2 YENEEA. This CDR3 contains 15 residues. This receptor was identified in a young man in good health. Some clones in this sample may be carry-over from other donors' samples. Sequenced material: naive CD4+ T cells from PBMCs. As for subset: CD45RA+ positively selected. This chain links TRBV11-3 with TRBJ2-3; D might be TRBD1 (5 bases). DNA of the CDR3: TGTGCCAGCAGCGTAACCTCCAGGGATCCTGATACGCAGTATTTT. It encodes CASSVTSRDPDTQYF.